This T cell receptor (beta chain) derives from a study of shared clonotypes between healthy human individuals. Study-level results: Memory subsets had estimated richness that was generally smaller than that of naive subsets. Sharing of clonotypes among donors was expected to vary with sequencing depth. Rarefaction revealed incomplete sorted-subset sequencing despite large depth.

CDR1 KGHSH and CDR2 LQKENI come from the germline V gene. The CDR3 is made up of 16 amino acids. This clone showed up just once. Its antigen is not known. Over several immunoSEQ plates, each subset's genomic DNA was distributed in even portions. Sequencing used immunoSEQ multiplex PCR; TCRdb keeps in-frame clones, though not all of them. The sample holds some 1 million clones, approximately 76% seen once. This sequence joins TRBV18 and TRBJ2-5; 9 bases align to TRBD1. The J call may be mistaken, given a closer DNA end match to TRBJ2-7. Sequences were obtained from memory CD4+ T cells sorted from blood. Subset in this sample: CD45RA-negative fraction. The receptor was isolated from a man between 18 and 35 years old in good health. The CDR3 loop reads CASSPKPGQGMDEQYF. CDR3 coding DNA: TGTGCCAGCTCGCCTAAACCGGGACAGGGAATGGACGAGCAGTACTTC.